This T cell receptor (beta chain) was found in a study of cytomegalovirus exposure and HLA in healthy donors. Study-wide background: A subsequent analysis reported that the 120 or so validation repertoires were produced on the same platform that had also been used for the roughly 670 first-cohort repertoires. Study results and limitations: First-cohort TCR clusters were later found to tend to co-occur in the 120 or so validation repertoires. CMV antigen specificity of three CMV-associated chains was confirmed in vitro. According to the study, around 150 TCR beta chains were cytomegalovirus-associated.

The assay was immunoSEQ multiplex PCR, and TCRdb's table has in-frame clones only and misses some. The sample contains more than 85,000 clones, approximately 87% of which appear only once. V was shortened by 1 base and J by 5 bases, with 14 bases between the two germline ends. This CDR3 has 15 residues. The germline CDR1 and CDR2 sequences are SGHAT and FQNNGV. Comment on this clone: The antigen is not known.

The chain carries TRBV11-2 and TRBJ2-5, with D possibly matching TRBD2 (5 bases). This receptor was obtained from a woman under 40 in good health and CMV-seropositive. Sequencing was done on a sample of PBMCs. This CDR3 is CASSLGAYGGETQYF. CDR3 sequence (DNA): TGTGCCAGCAGCTTAGGGGCCTATGGCGGGGAGACCCAGTACTTC.